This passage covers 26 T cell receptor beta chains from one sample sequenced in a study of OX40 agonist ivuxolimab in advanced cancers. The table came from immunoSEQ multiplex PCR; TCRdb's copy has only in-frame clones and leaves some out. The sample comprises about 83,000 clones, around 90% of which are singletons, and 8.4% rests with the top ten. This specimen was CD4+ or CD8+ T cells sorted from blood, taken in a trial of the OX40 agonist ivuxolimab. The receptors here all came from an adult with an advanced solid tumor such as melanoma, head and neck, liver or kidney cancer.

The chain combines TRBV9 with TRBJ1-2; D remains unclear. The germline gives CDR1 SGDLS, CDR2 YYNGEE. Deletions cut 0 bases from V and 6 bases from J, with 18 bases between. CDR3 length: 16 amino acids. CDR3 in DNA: TGTGCCAGCAGCGTAGCCCAAGTCAGCTCCGGCAATGGCTACACCTTC. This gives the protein CASSVAQVSSGNGYTF.

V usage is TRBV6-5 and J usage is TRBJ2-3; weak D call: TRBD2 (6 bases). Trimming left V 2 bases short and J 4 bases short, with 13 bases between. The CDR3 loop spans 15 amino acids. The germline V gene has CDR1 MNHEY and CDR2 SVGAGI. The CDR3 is CASSYLGGGPDTQYF. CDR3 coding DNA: TGTGCCAGCAGTTACCTGGGAGGCGGTCCAGATACGCAGTATTTT.

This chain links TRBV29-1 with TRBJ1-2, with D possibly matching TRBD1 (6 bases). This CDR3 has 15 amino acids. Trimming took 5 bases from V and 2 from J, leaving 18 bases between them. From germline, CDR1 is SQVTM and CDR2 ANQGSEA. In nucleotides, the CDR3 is TGCAGCGTTTTAGGTGGACAGACTAGGAACTATGGCTACACCTTC. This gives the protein CSVLGGQTRNYGYTF.

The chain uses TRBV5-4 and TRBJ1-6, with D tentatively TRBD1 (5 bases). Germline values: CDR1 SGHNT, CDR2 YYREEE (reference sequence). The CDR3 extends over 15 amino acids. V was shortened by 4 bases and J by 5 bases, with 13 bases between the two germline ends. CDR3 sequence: CASSARGEDNSPLHF. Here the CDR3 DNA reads TGTGCCAGCAGCGCCCGGGGGGAGGATAATTCACCCCTCCACTTT.

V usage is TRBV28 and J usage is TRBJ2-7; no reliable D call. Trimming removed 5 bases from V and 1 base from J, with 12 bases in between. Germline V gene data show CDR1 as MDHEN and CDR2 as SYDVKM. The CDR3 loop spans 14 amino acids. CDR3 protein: CASSARLGSYEQYF. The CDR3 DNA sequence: TGTGCCAGCAGTGCGAGGTTGGGGTCCTACGAGCAGTACTTC.

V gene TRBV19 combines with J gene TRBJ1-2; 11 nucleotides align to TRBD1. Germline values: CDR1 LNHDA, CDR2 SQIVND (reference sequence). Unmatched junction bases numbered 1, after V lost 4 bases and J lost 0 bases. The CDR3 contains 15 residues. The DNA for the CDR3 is TGTGCCAGTAGTAGGGGACAGGGGGCTAACTATGGCTACACCTTC. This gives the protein CASSRGQGANYGYTF.

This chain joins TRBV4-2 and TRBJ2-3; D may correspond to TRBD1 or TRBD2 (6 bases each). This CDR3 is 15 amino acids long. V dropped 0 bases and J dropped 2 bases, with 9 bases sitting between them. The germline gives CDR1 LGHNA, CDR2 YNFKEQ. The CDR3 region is CASSQEGGLTDTQYF. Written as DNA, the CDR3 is TGTGCCAGCAGCCAAGAAGGGGGACTCACAGATACGCAGTATTTT.

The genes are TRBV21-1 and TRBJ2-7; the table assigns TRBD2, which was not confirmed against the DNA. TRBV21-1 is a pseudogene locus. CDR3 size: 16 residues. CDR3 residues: CASSERLSHVLDERYF. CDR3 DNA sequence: TGTGCCAGCAGTGAAAGACTATCACACGTGTTAGACGAGCGGTACTTC.

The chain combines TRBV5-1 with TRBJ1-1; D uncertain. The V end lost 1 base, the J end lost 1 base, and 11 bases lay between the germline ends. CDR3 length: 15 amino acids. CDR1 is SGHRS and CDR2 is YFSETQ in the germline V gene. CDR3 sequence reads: CASSLPPVSNTEAFF. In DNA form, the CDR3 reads TGCGCCAGCAGCTTGCCGCCGGTCTCGAACACTGAAGCTTTCTTT. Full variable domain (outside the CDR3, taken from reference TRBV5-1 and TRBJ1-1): KAGVTQTPRYLIKTRGQQVTLSCSPISGHRSVSWYQQTPGQGLQFLFEYFSETQRNKGNFPGRFSGRQFSNSRSEMNVSTLELGDSALYLCASSLPPVSNTEAFFGQGTRLTVV.

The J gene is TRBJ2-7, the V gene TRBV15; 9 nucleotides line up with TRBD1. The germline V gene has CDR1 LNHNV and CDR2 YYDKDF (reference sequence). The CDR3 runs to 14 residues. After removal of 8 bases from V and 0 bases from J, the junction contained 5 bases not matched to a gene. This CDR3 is CATVRDRVSYEQYF. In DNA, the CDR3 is TGTGCCACCGTCAGGGACAGGGTCTCCTACGAGCAGTACTTC.

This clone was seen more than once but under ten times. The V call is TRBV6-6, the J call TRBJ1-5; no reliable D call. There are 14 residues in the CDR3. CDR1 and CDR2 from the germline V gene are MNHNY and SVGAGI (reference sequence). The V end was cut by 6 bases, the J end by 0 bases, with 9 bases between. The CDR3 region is CASSVVRSNQPQHF. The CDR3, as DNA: TGTGCCAGCAGCGTGGTTCGTAGCAATCAGCCCCAGCATTTT.

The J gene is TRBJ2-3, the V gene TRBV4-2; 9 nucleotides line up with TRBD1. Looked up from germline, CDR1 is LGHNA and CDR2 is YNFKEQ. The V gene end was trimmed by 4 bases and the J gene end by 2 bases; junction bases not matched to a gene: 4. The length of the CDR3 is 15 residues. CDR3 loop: CASSPRDRDTDTQYF. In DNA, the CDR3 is TGTGCCAGCAGCCCCCGGGACAGGGACACAGATACGCAGTATTTT.

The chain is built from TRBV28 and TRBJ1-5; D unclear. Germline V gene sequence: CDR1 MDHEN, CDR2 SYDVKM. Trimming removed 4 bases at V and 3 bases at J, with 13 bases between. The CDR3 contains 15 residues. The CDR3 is CASSSIAIDNQPQHF. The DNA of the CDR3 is TGTGCCAGCAGTTCTATTGCTATAGACAATCAGCCCCAGCATTTT. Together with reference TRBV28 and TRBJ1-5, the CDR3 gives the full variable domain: DVKVTQSSRYLVKRTGEKVFLECVQDMDHENMFWYRQDPGLGLRLIYFSYDVKMKEKGDIPEGYSVSREKKERFSLILESASTNQTSMYLCASSSIAIDNQPQHFGDGTRLSIL.

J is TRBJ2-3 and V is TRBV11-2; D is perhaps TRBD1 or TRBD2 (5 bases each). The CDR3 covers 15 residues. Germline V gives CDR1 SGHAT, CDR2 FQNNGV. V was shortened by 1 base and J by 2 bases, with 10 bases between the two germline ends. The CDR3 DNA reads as TGTGCCAGCAGCTTAGGGGTGGGGGACACAGATACGCAGTATTTT. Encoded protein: CASSLGVGDTDTQYF.

CDR3 sequence reads: CAISEDETSGGRDEQFF. In nucleotides, the CDR3 is TGTGCCATCAGTGAGGATGAGACTAGCGGGGGGCGAGATGAGCAGTTCTTC. The genes are TRBV10-3 and TRBJ2-1; 13 bases agree with TRBD2. Germline CDR1 reads ENHRY; CDR2 reads SYGVKD. Trimming removed 2 bases from V and 8 bases from J; junction bases left unmatched: 9. There are 17 residues in the CDR3.

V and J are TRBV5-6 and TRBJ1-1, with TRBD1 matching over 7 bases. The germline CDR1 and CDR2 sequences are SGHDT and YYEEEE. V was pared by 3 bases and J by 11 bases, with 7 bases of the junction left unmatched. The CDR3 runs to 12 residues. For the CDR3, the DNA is TGTGCCAGCAGCTATACAACAGGGGATGCTTTCTTT. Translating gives CASSYTTGDAFF.

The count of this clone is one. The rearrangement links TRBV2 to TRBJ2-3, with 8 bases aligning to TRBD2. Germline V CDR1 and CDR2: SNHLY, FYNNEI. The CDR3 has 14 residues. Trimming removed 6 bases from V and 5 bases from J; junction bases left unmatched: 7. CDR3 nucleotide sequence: TGTGCCAGCAGCCCAGCGGGAGTGGGAGATACGCAGTATTTT. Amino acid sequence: CASSPAGVGDTQYF.

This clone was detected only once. The CDR3 nucleotides are TGTGCCAGCAGTTTAATGGCAGTGGGAAACTATGGCTACACCTTC. This encodes CASSLMAVGNYGYTF. This chain connects TRBV27 to TRBJ1-2, with no clear D. V lost 2 bases, J lost 2 bases, and 12 bases lay in between. CDR1 and CDR2 from the germline V gene are MNHEY and SMNVEV (reference sequence). The length of the CDR3 is 15 residues.

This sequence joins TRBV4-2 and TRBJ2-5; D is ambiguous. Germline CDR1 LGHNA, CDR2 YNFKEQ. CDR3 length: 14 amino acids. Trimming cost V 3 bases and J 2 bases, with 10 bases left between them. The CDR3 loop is CASSQGTEQETQYF. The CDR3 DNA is TGTGCCAGCAGCCAGGGTACAGAGCAAGAGACCCAGTACTTC.

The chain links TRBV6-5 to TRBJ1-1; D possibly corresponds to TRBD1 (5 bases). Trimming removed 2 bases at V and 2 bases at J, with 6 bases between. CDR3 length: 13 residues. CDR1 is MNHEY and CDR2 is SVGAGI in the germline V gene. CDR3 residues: CASSYRDNTEAFF. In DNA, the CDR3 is TGTGCCAGCAGTTACCGGGACAACACTGAAGCTTTCTTT.

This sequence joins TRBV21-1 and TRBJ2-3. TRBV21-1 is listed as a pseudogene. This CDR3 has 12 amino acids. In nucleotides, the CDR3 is TGTGCCAGCAGCAAAACCGCAGATACGCAGTATTTT. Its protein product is CASSKTADTQYF.

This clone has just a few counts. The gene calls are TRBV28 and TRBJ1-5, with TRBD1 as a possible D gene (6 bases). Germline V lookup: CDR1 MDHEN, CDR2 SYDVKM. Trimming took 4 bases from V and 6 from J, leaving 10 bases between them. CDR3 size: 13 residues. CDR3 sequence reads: CASSSQGVQPQHF. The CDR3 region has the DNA TGTGCCAGCAGTTCACAGGGCGTTCAGCCCCAGCATTTT.

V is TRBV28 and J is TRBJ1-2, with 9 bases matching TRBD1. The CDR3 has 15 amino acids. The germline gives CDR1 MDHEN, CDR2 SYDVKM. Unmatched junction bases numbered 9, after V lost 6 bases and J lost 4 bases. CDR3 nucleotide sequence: TGTGCCAGCAGCATTCCGTTGACAGGGGGCTATGGCTACACCTTC. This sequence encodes CASSIPLTGGYGYTF.

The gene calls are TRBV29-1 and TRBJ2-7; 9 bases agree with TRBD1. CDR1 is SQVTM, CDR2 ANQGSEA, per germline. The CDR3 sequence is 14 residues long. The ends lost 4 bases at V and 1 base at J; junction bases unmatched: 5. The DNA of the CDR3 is TGCAGCGTTGGTAACAGGGGGCTGTCCTACGAGCAGTACTTC. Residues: CSVGNRGLSYEQYF.

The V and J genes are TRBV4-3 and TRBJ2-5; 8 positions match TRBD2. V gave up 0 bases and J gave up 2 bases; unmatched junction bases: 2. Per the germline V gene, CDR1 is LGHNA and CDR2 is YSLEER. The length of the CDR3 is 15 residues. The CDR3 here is CASSQDGTRQETQYF. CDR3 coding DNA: TGCGCCAGCAGCCAAGATGGGACTAGGCAAGAGACCCAGTACTTC.

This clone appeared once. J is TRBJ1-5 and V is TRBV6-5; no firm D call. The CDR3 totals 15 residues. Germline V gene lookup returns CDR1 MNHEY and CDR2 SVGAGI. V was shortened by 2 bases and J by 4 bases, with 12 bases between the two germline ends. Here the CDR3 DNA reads TGTGCCAGCAGTTACCAACCAGGATTGAATCAGCCCCAGCATTTT. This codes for CASSYQPGLNQPQHF.